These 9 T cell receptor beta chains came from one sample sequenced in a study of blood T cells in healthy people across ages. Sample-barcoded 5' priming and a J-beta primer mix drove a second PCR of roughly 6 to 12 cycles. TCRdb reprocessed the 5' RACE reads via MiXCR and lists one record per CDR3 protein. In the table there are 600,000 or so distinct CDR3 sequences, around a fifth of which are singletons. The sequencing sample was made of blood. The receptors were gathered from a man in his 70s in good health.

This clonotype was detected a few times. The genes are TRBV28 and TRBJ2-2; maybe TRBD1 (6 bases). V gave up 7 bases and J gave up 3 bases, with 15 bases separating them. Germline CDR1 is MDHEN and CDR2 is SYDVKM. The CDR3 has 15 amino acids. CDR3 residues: CASTPRRGHTGELFF. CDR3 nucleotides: TGTGCCAGCACTCCCCGCAGGGGTCACACCGGGGAGCTGTTTTTT. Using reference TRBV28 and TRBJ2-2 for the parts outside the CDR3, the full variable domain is DVKVTQSSRYLVKRTGEKVFLECVQDMDHENMFWYRQDPGLGLRLIYFSYDVKMKEKGDIPEGYSVSREKKERFSLILESASTNQTSMYLCASTPRRGHTGELFFGEGSRLTVL.

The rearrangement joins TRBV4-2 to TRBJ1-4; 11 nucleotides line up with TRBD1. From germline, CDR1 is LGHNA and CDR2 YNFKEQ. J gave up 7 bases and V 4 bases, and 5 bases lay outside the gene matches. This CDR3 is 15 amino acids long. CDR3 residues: CASSPGQGAPEKLFF. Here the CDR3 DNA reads TGTGCCAGCAGCCCCGGACAGGGGGCGCCTGAAAAACTGTTTTTT.

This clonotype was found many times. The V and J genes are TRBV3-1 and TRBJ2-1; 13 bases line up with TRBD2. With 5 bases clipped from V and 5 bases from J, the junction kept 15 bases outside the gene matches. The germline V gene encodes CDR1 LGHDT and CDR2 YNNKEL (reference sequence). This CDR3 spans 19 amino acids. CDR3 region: CASSARQVTSGRADNEQFF. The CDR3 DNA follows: TGTGCCAGCAGCGCGAGACAGGTTACTAGCGGGAGGGCCGACAATGAGCAGTTCTTC.

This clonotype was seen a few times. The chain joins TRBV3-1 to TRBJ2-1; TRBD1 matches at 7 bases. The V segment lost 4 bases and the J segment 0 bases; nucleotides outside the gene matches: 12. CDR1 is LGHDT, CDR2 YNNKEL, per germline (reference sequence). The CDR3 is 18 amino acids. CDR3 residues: CASSPGTAKGSSYNEQFF. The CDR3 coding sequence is TGTGCCAGCAGCCCCGGGACAGCCAAGGGGAGCTCCTACAATGAGCAGTTCTTC.

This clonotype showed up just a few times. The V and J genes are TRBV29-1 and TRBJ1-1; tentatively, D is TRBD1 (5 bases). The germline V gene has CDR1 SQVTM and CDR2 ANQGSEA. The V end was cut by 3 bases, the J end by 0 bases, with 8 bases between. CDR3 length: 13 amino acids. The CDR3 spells CSVEQGMNTEAFF. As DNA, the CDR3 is TGCAGCGTTGAGCAGGGAATGAACACTGAAGCTTTCTTT.

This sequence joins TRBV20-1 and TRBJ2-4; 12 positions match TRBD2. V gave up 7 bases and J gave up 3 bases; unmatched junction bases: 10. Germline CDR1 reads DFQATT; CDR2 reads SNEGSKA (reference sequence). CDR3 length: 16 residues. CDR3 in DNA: TGCAGTGGGACTAGCGGGACTGGGTTGGGCAAAAACATTCAGTACTTC. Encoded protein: CSGTSGTGLGKNIQYF.

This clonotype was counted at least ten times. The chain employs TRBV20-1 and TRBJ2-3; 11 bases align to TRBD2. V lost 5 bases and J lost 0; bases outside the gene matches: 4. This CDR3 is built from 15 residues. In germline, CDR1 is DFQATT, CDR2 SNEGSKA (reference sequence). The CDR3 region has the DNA TGCAGTGCTGGGACTAGCGGAACTAGCACAGATACGCAGTATTTT. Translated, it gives CSAGTSGTSTDTQYF.

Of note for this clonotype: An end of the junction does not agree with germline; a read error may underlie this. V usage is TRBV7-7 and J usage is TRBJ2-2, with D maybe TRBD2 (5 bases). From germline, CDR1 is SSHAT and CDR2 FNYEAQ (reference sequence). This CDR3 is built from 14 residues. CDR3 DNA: TGTGCTAGCAGCTTAGTTTCGGCGGGCGGGGAGCTGTTTTTT. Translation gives CASSLVSAGGELFF.

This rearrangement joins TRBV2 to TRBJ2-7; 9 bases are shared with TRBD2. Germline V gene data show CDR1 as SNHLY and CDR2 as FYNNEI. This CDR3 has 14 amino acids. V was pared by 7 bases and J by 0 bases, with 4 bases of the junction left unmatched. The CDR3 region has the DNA TGTGCCAGCAAGCTAGCGGGAAGCTCCTACGAGCAGTACTTC. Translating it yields CASKLAGSSYEQYF.